A selection of T cell receptor beta chains follows, all from one sample in a study of T-cell memory formation after mild COVID-19. MiXCR was run by TCRdb on the 5' RACE reads, yielding one entry per CDR3 protein. The table has under 400,000 distinct CDR3 sequences, approximately 29% seen once; the top ten hold roughly 13%. Sequencing was performed on PBMCs or a T cell subset sorted from them (not recorded which). The receptors were sampled from an adult woman who had mild COVID-19 (a few samples of this study predate the infection). Cell type and time point are not known. Both conserved end residues are part of each CDR3. A D gene is named only where the DNA matches it firmly. Expanded clones get a size class; other rows say once, few or many, or leave the size out.

d_call clone_size j_call v_call cdr3_aa cdr3_nt
. . TRBJ1-1 TRBV5-1 CASSLYGIEAFF TGCGCCAGCAGCTTGTACGGAATTGAAGCTTTCTTT
. . TRBJ1-6 TRBV5-1 CASSLEQSSYNSPLHF TGCGCCAGCAGCTTGGAACAGAGCTCCTATAATTCACCCCTCCACTTT
TRBD1 . TRBJ1-2 TRBV11-2 CASSQAGQGNYGYTF TGTGCCAGCAGTCAAGCGGGACAGGGGAACTATGGCTACACCTTC
TRBD1 . TRBJ2-1 TRBV24-1 CATSDAATGGSYNEQFF TGTGCCACCAGTGATGCAGCCACAGGGGGCTCCTACAATGAGCAGTTCTTC
TRBD2 few TRBJ2-7 TRBV12-3/TRBV12-4 CASSLFEGGSKVQYF TGTGCCAGCAGTTTGTTTGAGGGCGGGAGTAAAGTGCAGTACTTC
. . TRBJ2-5 TRBV15 CATRRTVGPGWETQYF TGTGCCACCAGGAGGACGGTGGGCCCCGGTTGGGAGACCCAGTACTTC
TRBD2 few TRBJ2-1 TRBV7-9 CASSSSGTQPWNEQFF TGTGCCAGCAGCTCAAGCGGGACTCAACCTTGGAATGAGCAGTTCTTC
TRBD1 once TRBJ1-5 TRBV7-8 CASSSSRGQSSNQPQHF TGTGCCAGCAGCTCTAGTAGGGGGCAAAGTAGCAATCAGCCCCAGCATTTT
. few TRBJ2-6 TRBV4-1 CASSQGWGLGANVLTF TGCGCCAGCAGCCAAGGGTGGGGGCTTGGGGCCAACGTCCTGACTTTC
. . TRBJ1-1 TRBV3-1 CASRDGYTEAFF TGTGCCAGCAGGGACGGCTACACTGAAGCTTTCTTT
TRBD1 few TRBJ2-1 TRBV3-1 CASSQIPGQGASFHEQFF TGTGCCAGCAGCCAGATACCGGGACAGGGGGCTTCTTTCCATGAGCAGTTCTTC
. few TRBJ1-2 TRBV2 CASSLLRKGYTF TGTGCCAGCAGTCTTCTTCGGAAAGGCTACACCTTC
TRBD1 . TRBJ1-5 TRBV3-1 CASSQTGLNQPQHF TGTGCCAGCAGCCAGACAGGGCTCAATCAGCCCCAGCATTTT
. . TRBJ1-1 TRBV7-3 CASSLTPGTTEAFF TGTGCCAGCAGCTTAACCCCAGGGACCACTGAAGCTTTCTTT
. few TRBJ2-5 TRBV7-9 CASSSNHGPQETQYF TGTGCCAGCAGCTCAAACCACGGGCCCCAAGAGACCCAGTACTTC
. . TRBJ1-5 TRBV15 CATSRQGLGDNQPQHF TGTGCCACCAGCAGACAGGGGTTGGGGGACAATCAGCCCCAGCATTTT
. . TRBJ1-4 TRBV6-6 CASSYGVLGGNEKLFF TGTGCCAGCAGTTACGGGGTTCTAGGCGGTAATGAAAAACTGTTTTTT
TRBD1 . TRBJ2-2 TRBV12-5 CASRGTGSAGELFF TGTGCTAGTCGAGGGACAGGGTCCGCCGGGGAGCTGTTTTTT
. few TRBJ1-4 TRBV7-9 CASSFGTFEGEKLFF TGTGCCAGCAGCTTTGGGACTTTTGAGGGTGAAAAACTGTTTTTT
. . TRBJ2-5 TRBV6-5 CASTSEETQYF TGTGCCAGCACTTCGGAAGAGACCCAGTACTTC
. . TRBJ1-6 TRBV2 CASSGDFYNSPLHF TGTGCCAGCAGCGGGGACTTTTATAATTCACCCCTCCACTTT
TRBD2 . TRBJ2-1 TRBV7-3 CASSLIPSGSRNEQFF TGTGCCAGCAGCTTAATTCCTAGCGGGAGCCGGAATGAGCAGTTCTTC
. many TRBJ1-2 TRBV15 CATSSTPRLGYTF TGTGCCACCAGCTCGACCCCGCGGCTAGGCTACACCTTC
TRBD1 few TRBJ2-7 TRBV20-1 CSARDRIRTGDVDEQYF TGCAGTGCTAGAGATCGGATACGGACAGGGGATGTCGACGAGCAGTACTTC
. many TRBJ1-5 TRBV20-1 CSARGLGGNQPQHF TGCAGTGCTAGGGGCCTAGGGGGCAATCAGCCCCAGCATTTT
. few TRBJ1-4 TRBV12-3/TRBV12-4 CASSLVRGTEKLFF TGTGCCAGCAGTTTAGTGCGGGGTACGGAAAAACTGTTTTTT
. . TRBJ2-4 TRBV7-2 CASSPGLKGIAKNIQYF TGTGCCAGCAGCCCCGGGCTGAAGGGTATAGCCAAAAACATTCAGTACTTC
TRBD1 . TRBJ2-3 TRBV12-3/TRBV12-4 CASSLGTALTDTQYF TGTGCCAGCAGTTTGGGGACAGCCCTCACAGATACGCAGTATTTT
TRBD1 . TRBJ2-7 TRBV30 CALTGGQYEQYF TGTGCCTTGACAGGGGGTCAGTACGAGCAGTACTTC
. . TRBJ1-1 TRBV12-3/TRBV12-4 CASSLSAVPNTEAFF TGTGCCAGCAGTTTGTCGGCGGTCCCTAACACTGAAGCTTTCTTT
. . TRBJ2-1 TRBV5-8 CASSPLLTYNEQFF TGTGCCAGCAGCCCCCTGCTAACGTACAATGAGCAGTTCTTC
. . TRBJ1-6 TRBV5-1 CASSLDPRDSPLHF TGCGCCAGCAGCTTGGACCCACGGGATTCACCCCTCCACTTT